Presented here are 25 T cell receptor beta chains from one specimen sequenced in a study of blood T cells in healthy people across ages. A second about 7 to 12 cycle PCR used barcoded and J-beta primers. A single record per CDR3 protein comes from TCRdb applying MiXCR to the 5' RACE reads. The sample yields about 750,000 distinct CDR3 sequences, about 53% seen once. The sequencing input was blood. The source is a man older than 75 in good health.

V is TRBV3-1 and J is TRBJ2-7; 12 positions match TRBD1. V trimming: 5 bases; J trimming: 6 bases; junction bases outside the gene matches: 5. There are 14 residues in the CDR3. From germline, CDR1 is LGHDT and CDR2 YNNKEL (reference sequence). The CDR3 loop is CASSSRDRGPEQYF. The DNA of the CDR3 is TGTGCCAGCAGCTCCCGGGACAGGGGGCCCGAGCAGTACTTC.

CDR3 sequence: CASSSRTGLSYEQYF. In DNA, the CDR3 is TGTGCCAGCAGCTCCAGGACAGGATTATCCTACGAGCAGTACTTC. The genes are TRBV7-9 and TRBJ2-7, with 7 bases matching TRBD1. The CDR3 has 15 amino acids. The ends lost 4 bases at V and 1 base at J; junction bases unmatched: 7. CDR1 SEHNR and CDR2 FQNEAQ come from the germline V gene (reference sequence).

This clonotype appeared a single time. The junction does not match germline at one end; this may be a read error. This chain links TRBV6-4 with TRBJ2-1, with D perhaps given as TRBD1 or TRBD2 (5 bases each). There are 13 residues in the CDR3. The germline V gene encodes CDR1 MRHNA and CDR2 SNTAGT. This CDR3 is CAGSRDATNEQFF. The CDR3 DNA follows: TGTGCCGGCAGCCGGGACGCGACCAATGAGCAGTTCTTC.

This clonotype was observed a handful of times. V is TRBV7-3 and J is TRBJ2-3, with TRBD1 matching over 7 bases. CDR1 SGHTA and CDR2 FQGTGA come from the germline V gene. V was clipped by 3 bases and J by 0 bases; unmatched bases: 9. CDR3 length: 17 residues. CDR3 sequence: CASSLEPRGLSTDTQYF. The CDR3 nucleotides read TGTGCCAGCAGCTTGGAGCCAAGGGGGCTAAGCACAGATACGCAGTATTTT.

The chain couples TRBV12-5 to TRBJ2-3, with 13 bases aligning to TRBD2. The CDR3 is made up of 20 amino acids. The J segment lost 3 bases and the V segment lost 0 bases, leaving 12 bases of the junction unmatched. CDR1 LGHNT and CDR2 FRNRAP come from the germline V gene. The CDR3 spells CASGLVPDRTSGSTTDTQYF. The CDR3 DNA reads TGTGCTAGTGGTTTGGTTCCTGATCGGACTAGCGGGAGTACGACAGATACGCAGTATTTT. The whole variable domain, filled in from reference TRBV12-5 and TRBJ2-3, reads DARVTQTPRHKVTEMGQEVTMRCQPILGHNTVFWYRQTMMQGLELLAYFRNRAPLDDSGMPKDRFSAEMPDATLATLKIQPSEPRDSAVYFCASGLVPDRTSGSTTDTQYFGPGTRLTVL.

CDR3 residues: CASSTLASEPTLYAYF. The CDR3 DNA sequence: TGTGCCAGCAGCACTTTGGCTAGCGAACCGACCTTATACGCGTATTTT. The chain uses TRBV21-1 and TRBJ2-3; the tabulated D call, TRBD2, remains unverified against the DNA. TRBV21-1 is deemed a pseudogene. The CDR3 length is 16 residues.

The CDR3: CATSDGRDNSYEQYF. The CDR3, as DNA: TGTGCCACCAGTGATGGCCGGGACAACTCCTACGAGCAGTACTTC. This chain uses TRBV24-1 with TRBJ2-7; D possibly corresponds to TRBD1 (6 bases). This CDR3 comprises 15 residues. Looked up from germline, CDR1 is KGHDR and CDR2 is SFDVKD. Trimming removed 3 bases at V and 0 bases at J, with 11 bases between.

CDR3: CSARSSGRTGELFF. In DNA form, the CDR3 reads TGCAGTGCTAGGTCGAGCGGGAGGACCGGGGAGCTGTTTTTT. The chain employs TRBV20-1 and TRBJ2-2; the match to TRBD2 covers 9 bases. The germline CDR1 and CDR2 sequences are DFQATT and SNEGSKA (reference sequence). This CDR3 comprises 14 residues. V shed 3 bases and J 5 bases; nucleotides not matched to a gene: 4.

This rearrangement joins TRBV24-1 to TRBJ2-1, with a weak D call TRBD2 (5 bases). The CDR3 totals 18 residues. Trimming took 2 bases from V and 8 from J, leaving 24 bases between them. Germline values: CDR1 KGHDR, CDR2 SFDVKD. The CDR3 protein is CATSDSRVKVVEVHEQFF. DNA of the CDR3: TGTGCCACCAGTGATTCGAGGGTGAAGGTCGTGGAAGTCCATGAGCAGTTCTTC.

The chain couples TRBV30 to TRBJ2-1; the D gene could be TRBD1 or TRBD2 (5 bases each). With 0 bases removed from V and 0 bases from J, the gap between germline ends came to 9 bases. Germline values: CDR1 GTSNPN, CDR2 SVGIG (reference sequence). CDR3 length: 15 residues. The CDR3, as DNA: TGTGCCTGGAGTGTAACCGGGGCCTCCTACAATGAGCAGTTCTTC. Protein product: CAWSVTGASYNEQFF.

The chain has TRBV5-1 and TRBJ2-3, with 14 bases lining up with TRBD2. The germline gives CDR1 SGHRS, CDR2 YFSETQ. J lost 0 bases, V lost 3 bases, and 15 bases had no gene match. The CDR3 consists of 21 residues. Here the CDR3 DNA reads TGCGCCAGCAGCTATTTCTCCGGGACTAGCGGGAGAGCCACTAGCACAGATACGCAGTATTTT. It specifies CASSYFSGTSGRATSTDTQYF.

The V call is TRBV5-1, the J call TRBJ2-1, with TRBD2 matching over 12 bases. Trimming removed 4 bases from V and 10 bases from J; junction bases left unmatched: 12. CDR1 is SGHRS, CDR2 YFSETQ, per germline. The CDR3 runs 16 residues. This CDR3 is CASSIETSGRREEQFF. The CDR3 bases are TGCGCCAGCAGCATCGAGACTAGCGGGAGAAGGGAGGAGCAGTTCTTC. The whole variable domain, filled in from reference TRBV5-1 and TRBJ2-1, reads KAGVTQTPRYLIKTRGQQVTLSCSPISGHRSVSWYQQTPGQGLQFLFEYFSETQRNKGNFPGRFSGRQFSNSRSEMNVSTLELGDSALYLCASSIETSGRREEQFFGPGTRLTVL.

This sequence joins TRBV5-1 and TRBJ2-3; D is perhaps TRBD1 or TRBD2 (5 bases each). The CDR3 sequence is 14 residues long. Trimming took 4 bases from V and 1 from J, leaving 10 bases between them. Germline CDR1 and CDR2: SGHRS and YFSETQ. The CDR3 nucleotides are TGCGCCAGCAGCCCAGGGACCCGCACAGATACGCAGTATTTT. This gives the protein CASSPGTRTDTQYF.

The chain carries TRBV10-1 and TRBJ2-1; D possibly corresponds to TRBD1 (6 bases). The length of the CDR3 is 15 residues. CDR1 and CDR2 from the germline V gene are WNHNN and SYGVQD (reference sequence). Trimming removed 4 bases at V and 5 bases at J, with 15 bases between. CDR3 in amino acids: CASSGDRKQDNEQFF. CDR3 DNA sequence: TGCGCCAGCAGTGGTGACAGGAAACAAGACAATGAGCAGTTCTTC.

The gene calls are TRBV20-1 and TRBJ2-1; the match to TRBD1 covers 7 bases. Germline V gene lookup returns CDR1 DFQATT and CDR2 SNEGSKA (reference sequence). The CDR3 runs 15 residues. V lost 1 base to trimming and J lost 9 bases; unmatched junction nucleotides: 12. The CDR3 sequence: CSARGPLDRATEQFF. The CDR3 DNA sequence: TGCAGTGCTAGAGGCCCCCTTGACAGGGCCACTGAGCAGTTCTTC.

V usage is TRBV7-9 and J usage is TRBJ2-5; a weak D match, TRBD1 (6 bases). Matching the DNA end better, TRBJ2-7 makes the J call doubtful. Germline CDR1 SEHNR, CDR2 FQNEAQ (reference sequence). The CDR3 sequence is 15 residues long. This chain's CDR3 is CASSLITGLGYEQYF. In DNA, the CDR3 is TGTGCCAGCAGCTTAATTACAGGGTTGGGGTACGAGCAGTACTTC.

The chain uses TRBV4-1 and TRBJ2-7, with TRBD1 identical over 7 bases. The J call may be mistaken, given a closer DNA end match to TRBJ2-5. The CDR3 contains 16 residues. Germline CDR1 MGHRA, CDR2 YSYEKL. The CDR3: CASSPGTAQRQETQYF. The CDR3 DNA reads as TGCGCCAGCAGCCCGGGGACAGCACAGAGGCAAGAGACCCAGTACTTC.

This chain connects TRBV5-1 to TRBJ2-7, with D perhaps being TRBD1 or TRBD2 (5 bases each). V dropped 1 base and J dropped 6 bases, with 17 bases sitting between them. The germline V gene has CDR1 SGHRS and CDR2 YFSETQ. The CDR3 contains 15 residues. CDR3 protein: CASSLRAGSNREQYF. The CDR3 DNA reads TGCGCCAGCAGCTTGCGGGCAGGGAGCAATCGCGAGCAGTACTTC.

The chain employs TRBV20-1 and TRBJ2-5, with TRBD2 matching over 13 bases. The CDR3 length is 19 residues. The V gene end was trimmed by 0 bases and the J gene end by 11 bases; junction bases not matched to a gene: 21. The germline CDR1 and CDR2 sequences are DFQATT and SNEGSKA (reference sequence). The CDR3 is CSAREPDHPLAGGRNEQYF. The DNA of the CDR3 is TGCAGTGCTAGAGAACCCGATCATCCACTAGCGGGAGGGAGGAATGAGCAGTACTTC.

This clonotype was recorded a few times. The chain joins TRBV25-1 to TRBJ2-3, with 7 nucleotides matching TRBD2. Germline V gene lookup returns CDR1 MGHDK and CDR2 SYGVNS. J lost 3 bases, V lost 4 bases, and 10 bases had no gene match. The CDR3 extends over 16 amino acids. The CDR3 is CASSGLRSSGTDTQYF. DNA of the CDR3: TGTGCCAGCAGTGGCCTTAGGAGTAGCGGGACAGATACGCAGTATTTT.

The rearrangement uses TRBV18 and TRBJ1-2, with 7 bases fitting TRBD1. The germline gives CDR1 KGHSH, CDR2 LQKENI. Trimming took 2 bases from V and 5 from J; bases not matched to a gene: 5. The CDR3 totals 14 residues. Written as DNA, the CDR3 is TGTGCCAGCTCACCAGAGAGGGGGCCTTATGGCTACACCTTC. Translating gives CASSPERGPYGYTF.

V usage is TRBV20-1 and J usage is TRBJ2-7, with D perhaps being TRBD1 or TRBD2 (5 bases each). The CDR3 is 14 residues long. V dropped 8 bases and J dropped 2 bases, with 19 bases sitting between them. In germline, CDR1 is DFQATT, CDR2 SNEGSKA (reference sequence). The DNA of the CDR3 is TGCAGTACTTCAACCGGGACGGGGACCTACGAGCAGTACTTC. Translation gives CSTSTGTGTYEQYF.

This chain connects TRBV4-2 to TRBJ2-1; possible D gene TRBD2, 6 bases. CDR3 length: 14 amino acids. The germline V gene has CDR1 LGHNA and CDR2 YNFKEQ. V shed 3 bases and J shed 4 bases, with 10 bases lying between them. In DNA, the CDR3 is TGTGCCAGCAGCCAGGAGGACTATTACAATGAGCAGTTCTTC. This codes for CASSQEDYYNEQFF.

The CDR3 DNA reads as TGTGCCATCAGTGAGTCGACCGATACGCAGTATTTT. As protein: CAISESTDTQYF. V usage is TRBV10-3 and J usage is TRBJ2-3; D is ambiguous. Germline values: CDR1 ENHRY, CDR2 SYGVKD. Trimming took off 0 bases at V and 6 bases at J, with 4 bases between the two ends. The CDR3 is 12 amino acids.

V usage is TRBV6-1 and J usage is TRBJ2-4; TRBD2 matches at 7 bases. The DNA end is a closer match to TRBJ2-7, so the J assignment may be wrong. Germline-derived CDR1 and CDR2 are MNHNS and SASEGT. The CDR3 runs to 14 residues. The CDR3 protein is CASSEGGSRYEQYF. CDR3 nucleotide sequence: TGTGCCAGCAGTGAAGGCGGGAGCAGATACGAGCAGTACTTC.